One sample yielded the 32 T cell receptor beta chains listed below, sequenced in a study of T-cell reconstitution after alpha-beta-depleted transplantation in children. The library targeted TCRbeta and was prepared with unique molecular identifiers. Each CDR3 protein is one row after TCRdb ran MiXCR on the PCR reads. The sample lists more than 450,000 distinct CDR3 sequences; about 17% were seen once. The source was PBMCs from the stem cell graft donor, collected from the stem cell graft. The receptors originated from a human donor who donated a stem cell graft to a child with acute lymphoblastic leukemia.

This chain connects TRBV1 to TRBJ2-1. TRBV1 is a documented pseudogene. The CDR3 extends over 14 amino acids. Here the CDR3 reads CTSSQGLMDNEQFF. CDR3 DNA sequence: TGCACCAGCAGCCAAGGATTAATGGACAATGAGCAGTTCTTC.

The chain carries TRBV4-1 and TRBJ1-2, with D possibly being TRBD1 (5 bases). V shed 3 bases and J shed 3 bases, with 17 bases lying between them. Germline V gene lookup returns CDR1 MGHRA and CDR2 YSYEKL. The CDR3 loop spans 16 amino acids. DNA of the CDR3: TGCGCCAGCAGCCACGGGGGAGTGGAGGGATACTATGGCTACACCTTC. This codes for CASSHGGVEGYYGYTF.

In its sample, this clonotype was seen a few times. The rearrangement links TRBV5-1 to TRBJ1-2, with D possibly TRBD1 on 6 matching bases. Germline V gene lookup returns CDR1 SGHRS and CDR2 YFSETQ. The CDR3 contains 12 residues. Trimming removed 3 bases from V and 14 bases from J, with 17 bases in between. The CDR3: CASSYGQMGLTF. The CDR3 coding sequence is TGCGCCAGCAGCTACGGACAGATGGGACTTACCTTC.

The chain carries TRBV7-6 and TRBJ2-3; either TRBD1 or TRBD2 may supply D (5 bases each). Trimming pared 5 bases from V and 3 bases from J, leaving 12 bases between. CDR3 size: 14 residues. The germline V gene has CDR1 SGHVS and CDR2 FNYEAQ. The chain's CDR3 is CASSTWDATDTQYF. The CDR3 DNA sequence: TGTGCCAGCAGCACGTGGGACGCAACAGATACGCAGTATTTT.

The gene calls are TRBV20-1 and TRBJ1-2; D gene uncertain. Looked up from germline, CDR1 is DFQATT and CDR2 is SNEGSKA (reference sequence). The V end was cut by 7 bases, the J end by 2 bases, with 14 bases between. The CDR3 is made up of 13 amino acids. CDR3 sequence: CSVEKGTNYGYTF. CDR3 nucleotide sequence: TGCAGTGTAGAAAAGGGCACCAACTATGGCTACACCTTC.

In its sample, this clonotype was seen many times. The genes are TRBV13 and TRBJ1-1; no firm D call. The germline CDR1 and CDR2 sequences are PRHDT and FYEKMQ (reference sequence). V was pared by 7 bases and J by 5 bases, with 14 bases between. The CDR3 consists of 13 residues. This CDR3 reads CASTSGKGTEAFF. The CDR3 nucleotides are TGTGCCAGCACCTCGGGGAAGGGAACTGAAGCTTTCTTT.

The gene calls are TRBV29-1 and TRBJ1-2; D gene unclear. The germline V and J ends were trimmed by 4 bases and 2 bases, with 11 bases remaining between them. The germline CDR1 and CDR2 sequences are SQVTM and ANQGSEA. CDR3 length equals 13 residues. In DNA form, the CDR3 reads TGCAGCGTTGTCCGCCAGTCAAACTATGGCTACACCTTC. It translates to CSVVRQSNYGYTF.

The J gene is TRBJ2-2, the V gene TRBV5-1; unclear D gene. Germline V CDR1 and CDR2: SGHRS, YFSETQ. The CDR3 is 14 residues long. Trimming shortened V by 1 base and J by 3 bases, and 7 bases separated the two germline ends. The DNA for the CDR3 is TGCGCCAGCAGCTTGAGGCAGTACACCGGGGAGCTGTTTTTT. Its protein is CASSLRQYTGELFF.

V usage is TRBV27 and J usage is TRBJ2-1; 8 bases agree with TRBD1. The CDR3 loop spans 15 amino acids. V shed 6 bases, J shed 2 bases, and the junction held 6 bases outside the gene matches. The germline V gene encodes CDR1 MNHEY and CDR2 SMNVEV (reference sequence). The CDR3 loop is CASSVTGDTYNEQFF. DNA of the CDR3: TGTGCCAGCAGCGTGACAGGGGACACCTACAATGAGCAGTTCTTC.

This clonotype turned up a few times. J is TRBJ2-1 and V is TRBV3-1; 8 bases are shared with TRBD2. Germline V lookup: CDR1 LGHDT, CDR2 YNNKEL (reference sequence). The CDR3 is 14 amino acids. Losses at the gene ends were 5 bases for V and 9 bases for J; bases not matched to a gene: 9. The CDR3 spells CASSWGLDLGEQFF. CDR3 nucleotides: TGTGCCAGCAGCTGGGGACTAGATCTTGGTGAGCAGTTCTTC.

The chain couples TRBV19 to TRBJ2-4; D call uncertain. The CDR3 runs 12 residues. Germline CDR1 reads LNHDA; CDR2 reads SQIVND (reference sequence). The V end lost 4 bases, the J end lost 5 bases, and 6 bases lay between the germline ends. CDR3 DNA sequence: TGTGCCAGTAGTAAAAAAGAAAACATTCAGTACTTC. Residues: CASSKKENIQYF.

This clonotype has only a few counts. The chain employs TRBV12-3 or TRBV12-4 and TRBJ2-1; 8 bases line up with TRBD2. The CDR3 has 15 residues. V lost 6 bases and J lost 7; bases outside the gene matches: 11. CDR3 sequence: CASRSAGTRGNEQFF. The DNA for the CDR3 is TGTGCCAGCAGGAGCGCCGGGACTAGAGGTAATGAGCAGTTCTTC.

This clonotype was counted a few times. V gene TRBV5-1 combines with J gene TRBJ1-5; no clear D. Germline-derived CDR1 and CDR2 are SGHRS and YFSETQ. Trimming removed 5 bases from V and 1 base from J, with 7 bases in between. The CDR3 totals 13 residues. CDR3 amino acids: CASREGSNQPQHF. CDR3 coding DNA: TGCGCCAGCAGGGAGGGAAGCAATCAGCCCCAGCATTTT.

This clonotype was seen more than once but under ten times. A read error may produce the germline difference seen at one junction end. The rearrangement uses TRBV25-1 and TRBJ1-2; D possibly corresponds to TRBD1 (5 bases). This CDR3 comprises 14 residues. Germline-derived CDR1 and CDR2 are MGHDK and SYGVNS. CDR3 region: CASSESGPRGLHTF. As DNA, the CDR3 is TGTGCCAGCAGCGAATCGGGCCCAAGGGGTCTACACACCTTC.

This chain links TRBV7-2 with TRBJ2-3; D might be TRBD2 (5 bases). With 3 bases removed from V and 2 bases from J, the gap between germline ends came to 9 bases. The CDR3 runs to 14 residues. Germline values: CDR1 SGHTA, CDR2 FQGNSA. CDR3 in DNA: TGTGCCAGCAGCTTTAGCGTCGCCACAGATACGCAGTATTTT. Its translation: CASSFSVATDTQYF.

As DNA, the CDR3 is TGTGCCAGCAGCTTAACGGATTCTTCTGGAAACACCATATATTTT. Translation gives CASSLTDSSGNTIYF. The chain uses TRBV11-2 and TRBJ1-3; D gene ambiguous. CDR1 is SGHAT, CDR2 FQNNGV, per germline. Trimming shortened V by 2 bases and J by 1 base, and 9 bases separated the two germline ends. This CDR3 has 15 amino acids. The variable domain in full, completed from reference TRBV11-2 and TRBJ1-3, reads EAGVAQSPRYKIIEKRQSVAFWCNPISGHATLYWYQQILGQGPKLLIQFQNNGVVDDSQLPKDRFSAERLKGVDSTLKIQPAKLEDSAVYLCASSLTDSSGNTIYFGEGSWLTVV.

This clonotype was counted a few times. The CDR3 here is CASSEAISTDTQYF. The CDR3 nucleotides read TGCGCCAGCAGTGAGGCCATTAGCACAGATACGCAGTATTTT. The chain recombines TRBV10-1 with TRBJ2-3, with D hard to call. CDR1 and CDR2 (germline): WNHNN, SYGVQD (reference sequence). V dropped 2 bases and J dropped 0 bases, with 6 bases sitting between them. This CDR3 has 14 residues.

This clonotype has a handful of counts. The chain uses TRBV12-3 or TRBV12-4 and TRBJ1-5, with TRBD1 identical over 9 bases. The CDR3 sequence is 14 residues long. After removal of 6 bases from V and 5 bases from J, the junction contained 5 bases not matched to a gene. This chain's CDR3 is CASRNRGLDQPQHF. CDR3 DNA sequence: TGTGCCAGCAGAAACAGGGGGCTTGATCAGCCCCAGCATTTT.

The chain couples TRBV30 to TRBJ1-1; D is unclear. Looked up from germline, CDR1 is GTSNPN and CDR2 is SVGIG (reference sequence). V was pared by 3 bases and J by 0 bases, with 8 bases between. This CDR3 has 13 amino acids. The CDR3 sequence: CAWRQPMNTEAFF. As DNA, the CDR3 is TGTGCCTGGAGACAGCCTATGAACACTGAAGCTTTCTTT.

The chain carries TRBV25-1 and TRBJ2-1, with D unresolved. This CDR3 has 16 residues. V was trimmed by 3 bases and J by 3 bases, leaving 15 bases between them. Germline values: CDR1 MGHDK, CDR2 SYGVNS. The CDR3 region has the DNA TGTGCCAGCAGTGATTTAGGGCAGGAGAACTACAATGAGCAGTTCTTC. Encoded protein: CASSDLGQENYNEQFF.

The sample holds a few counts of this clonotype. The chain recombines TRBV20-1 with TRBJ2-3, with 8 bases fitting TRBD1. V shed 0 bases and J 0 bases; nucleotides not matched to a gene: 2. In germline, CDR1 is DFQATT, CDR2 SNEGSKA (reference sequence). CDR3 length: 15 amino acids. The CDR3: CSARDQGASTDTQYF. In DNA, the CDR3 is TGCAGTGCTAGAGATCAGGGGGCCAGCACAGATACGCAGTATTTT.

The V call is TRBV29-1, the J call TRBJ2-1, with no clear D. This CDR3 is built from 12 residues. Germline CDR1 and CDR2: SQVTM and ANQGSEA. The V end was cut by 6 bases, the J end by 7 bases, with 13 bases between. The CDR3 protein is CSVERIGNEQFF. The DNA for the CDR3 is TGCAGCGTGGAGCGAATAGGGAATGAGCAGTTCTTC.

The CDR3: CAISARQVSSTDTQYF. For the CDR3, the DNA is TGTGCCATCAGTGCCAGACAGGTATCTAGCACAGATACGCAGTATTTT. This chain links TRBV10-3 with TRBJ2-3; maybe TRBD1 (6 bases). The V end was cut by 4 bases, the J end by 0 bases, with 14 bases between. The germline CDR1 and CDR2 sequences are ENHRY and SYGVKD. CDR3 length: 16 amino acids.

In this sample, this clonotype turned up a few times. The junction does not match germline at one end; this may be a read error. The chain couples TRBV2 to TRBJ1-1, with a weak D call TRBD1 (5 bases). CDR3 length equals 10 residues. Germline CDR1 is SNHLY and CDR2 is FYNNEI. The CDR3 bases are TGTGCCAGCAGTGAAGAGGGGTCGGATTTT. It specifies CASSEEGSDF.

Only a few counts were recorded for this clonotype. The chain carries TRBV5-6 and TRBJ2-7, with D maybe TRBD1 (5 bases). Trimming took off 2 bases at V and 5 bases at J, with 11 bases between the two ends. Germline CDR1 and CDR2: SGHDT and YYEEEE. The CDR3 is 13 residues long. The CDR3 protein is CASSLAGQDEQYF. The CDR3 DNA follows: TGTGCCAGCAGCTTAGCAGGGCAGGACGAGCAGTACTTC.

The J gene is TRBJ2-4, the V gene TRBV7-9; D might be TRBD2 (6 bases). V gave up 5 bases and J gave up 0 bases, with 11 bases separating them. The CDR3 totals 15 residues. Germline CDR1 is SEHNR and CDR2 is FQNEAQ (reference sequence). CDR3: CASSGGWLAKNIQYF. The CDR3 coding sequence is TGTGCCAGCAGCGGAGGGTGGTTAGCCAAAAACATTCAGTACTTC.

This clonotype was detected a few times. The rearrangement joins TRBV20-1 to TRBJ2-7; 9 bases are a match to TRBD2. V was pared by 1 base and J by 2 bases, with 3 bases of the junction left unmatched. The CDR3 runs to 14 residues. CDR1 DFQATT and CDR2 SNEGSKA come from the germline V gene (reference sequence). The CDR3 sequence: CSARAASGTYEQYF. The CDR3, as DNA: TGCAGTGCTAGAGCGGCTAGCGGGACCTACGAGCAGTACTTC.

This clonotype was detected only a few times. The CDR3 nucleotides read TGTGCCAGCAGCTTAGGGGGGATTGGAGCTGAAGCTTTCTTT. It codes for CASSLGGIGAEAFF. The V gene is TRBV7-8, the J gene TRBJ1-1; TRBD1 is a possible D gene (5 bases). CDR3 length equals 14 residues. Germline V gene lookup returns CDR1 SGHVS and CDR2 FQNEAQ. The V and J ends lost 1 base and 6 bases respectively, with 12 bases between them.

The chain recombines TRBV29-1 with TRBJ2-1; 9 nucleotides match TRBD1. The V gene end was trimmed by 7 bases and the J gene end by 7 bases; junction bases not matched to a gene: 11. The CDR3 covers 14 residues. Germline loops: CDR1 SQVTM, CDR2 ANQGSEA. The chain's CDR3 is CSALPGQGLNEQFF. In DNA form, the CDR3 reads TGCAGCGCCCTCCCGGGACAGGGTTTGAATGAGCAGTTCTTC.

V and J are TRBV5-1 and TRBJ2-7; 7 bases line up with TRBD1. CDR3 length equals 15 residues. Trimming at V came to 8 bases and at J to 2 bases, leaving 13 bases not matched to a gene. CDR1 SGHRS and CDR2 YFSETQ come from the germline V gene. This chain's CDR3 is CASRETGSPTYEQYF. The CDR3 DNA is TGCGCCAGTCGAGAGACAGGGTCACCCACCTACGAGCAGTACTTC.

The CDR3 DNA reads as TGCGCCAGCACCCTGGCAGGGACACCCGCCTCCTACACCTTC. Encoded protein: CASTLAGTPASYTF. The V call is TRBV5-1, the J call TRBJ1-2, with a possible D match to TRBD1 (6 bases). Between the trimmed V and J ends, which lost 6 bases and 10 bases, there was a span of 22 bases. The germline CDR1 and CDR2 sequences are SGHRS and YFSETQ. The CDR3 extends over 14 amino acids.

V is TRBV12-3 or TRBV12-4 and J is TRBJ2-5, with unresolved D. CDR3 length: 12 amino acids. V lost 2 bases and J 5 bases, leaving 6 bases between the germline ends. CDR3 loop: CASSLILETQYF. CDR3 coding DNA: TGTGCCAGCAGTTTAATCCTGGAGACCCAGTACTTC.